The rows below give T cell receptor beta chains drawn from one sample of a study of T cell responses to AZD1222 COVID-19 vaccine. This table comes from immunoSEQ multiplex PCR, and its TCRdb copy is limited to in-frame clones, with some not included. The repertoire has more than 85,000 clones, 88% of them found once; the top ten carry around 1.5%. Sequenced here: peripheral blood, sampled on day 0 of AZD1222 vaccination. The receptors come from an adult in good health. CDR3s include the opening cysteine and the closing phenylalanine or tryptophan. Each record gives: V gene, J gene, clone size, D gene, CDR3 protein, CDR3 DNA. D genes are given only for firm matches. Clone size is not always given. Where it is, it says once, few, many or a class for expanded clones.

v_call: TRBV19
j_call: TRBJ1-5
clone_size: .
d_call: .
cdr3_aa: CASDTDRGGQPQHF
cdr3_nt: TGTGCCAGTGATACAGATCGTGGGGGTCAGCCCCAGCATTTT

v_call: TRBV7-9
j_call: TRBJ1-6
clone_size: .
d_call: TRBD1
cdr3_aa: CATEQDRGRSPLHF
cdr3_nt: TGTGCCACCGAACAGGACAGGGGTCGCTCACCCCTCCACTTT

v_call: TRBV6-1
j_call: TRBJ2-3
clone_size: .
d_call: TRBD2
cdr3_aa: CASRESPPRASGASTDTQYF
cdr3_nt: TGTGCCAGCAGGGAATCCCCTCCCCGGGCTAGCGGAGCTAGCACAGATACGCAGTATTTT

v_call: TRBV5-1
j_call: TRBJ1-4
clone_size: .
d_call: .
cdr3_aa: CASSLVPGTNEKLFF
cdr3_nt: TGCGCCAGCAGCTTGGTGCCAGGGACTAATGAAAAACTGTTTTTT

v_call: TRBV12-3/TRBV12-4
j_call: TRBJ1-1
clone_size: .
d_call: .
cdr3_aa: CASRLSDAEAFF
cdr3_nt: TGTGCCAGCCGACTTTCGGACGCTGAAGCTTTCTTT

v_call: TRBV10-3
j_call: TRBJ1-2
clone_size: .
d_call: .
cdr3_aa: CAISAYVGGNYGYTF
cdr3_nt: TGTGCCATCAGTGCCTATGTGGGGGGCAACTATGGCTACACCTTC

v_call: TRBV16
j_call: TRBJ1-5
clone_size: .
d_call: .
cdr3_aa: CASSLTTGTSNQPQHF
cdr3_nt: TGTGCCAGCAGCCTTACGACAGGAACTAGCAATCAGCCCCAGCATTTT

v_call: TRBV6-1
j_call: TRBJ1-2
clone_size: .
d_call: .
cdr3_aa: CASREGPGVGYGYTF
cdr3_nt: TGTGCCAGCAGAGAAGGCCCCGGGGTAGGCTATGGCTACACCTTC

v_call: TRBV19
j_call: TRBJ1-3
clone_size: few
d_call: TRBD1
cdr3_aa: CASKPGQNSGNTIYF
cdr3_nt: TGTGCCAGTAAACCGGGACAGAACTCTGGAAACACCATATATTTT

v_call: TRBV2
j_call: TRBJ1-2
clone_size: .
d_call: .
cdr3_aa: CASRYSPDYGYTF
cdr3_nt: TGTGCCAGCCGTTACAGTCCGGACTATGGCTACACCTTC

v_call: TRBV27
j_call: TRBJ2-7
clone_size: .
d_call: TRBD2
cdr3_aa: CASGRGRAVGYEQYF
cdr3_nt: TGTGCCAGCGGGAGGGGCCGGGCGGTGGGATACGAGCAGTACTTC

v_call: TRBV6-5
j_call: TRBJ2-4
clone_size: .
d_call: TRBD2
cdr3_aa: CASSWTSGKNIQYF
cdr3_nt: TGTGCCAGCAGTTGGACTAGCGGGAAAAACATTCAGTACTTC

v_call: TRBV6-6
j_call: TRBJ1-1
clone_size: .
d_call: .
cdr3_aa: CASGGILENTEAFF
cdr3_nt: TGTGCCAGCGGTGGGATACTCGAGAACACTGAAGCTTTCTTT

v_call: TRBV18
j_call: TRBJ1-5
clone_size: .
d_call: .
cdr3_aa: CASSPQRGSTSGGNQPQHF
cdr3_nt: TGTGCCAGCTCACCACAGAGGGGGAGTACCTCGGGGGGCAATCAGCCCCAGCATTTT

v_call: TRBV15
j_call: TRBJ1-2
clone_size: .
d_call: TRBD1
cdr3_aa: CAISTGTGVGYTF
cdr3_nt: TGTGCCATATCTACCGGGACAGGGGTCGGCTACACCTTC

v_call: TRBV19
j_call: TRBJ2-1
clone_size: .
d_call: TRBD1
cdr3_aa: CASHTGTGYFF
cdr3_nt: TGTGCCAGTCACACCGGGACAGGGTACTTCTTC

v_call: TRBV7-9
j_call: TRBJ1-2
clone_size: .
d_call: .
cdr3_aa: CASSVDTLNGGYTF
cdr3_nt: TGTGCCAGCAGTGTGGACACTCTCAACGGTGGCTACACCTTC

v_call: TRBV19
j_call: TRBJ2-7
clone_size: .
d_call: .
cdr3_aa: CASTPGLPHEQYF
cdr3_nt: TGTGCCAGTACCCCGGGGTTGCCCCACGAGCAGTACTTC

v_call: TRBV11-3
j_call: TRBJ1-6
clone_size: few
d_call: .
cdr3_aa: CASSFGQGGSPLHF
cdr3_nt: TGTGCCAGCAGCTTCGGGCAGGGAGGTTCACCCCTCCACTTT

v_call: TRBV4-1
j_call: TRBJ2-7
clone_size: .
d_call: .
cdr3_aa: CASSQARDLTYEQYF
cdr3_nt: TGCGCCAGCAGCCAAGCCCGGGACTTGACGTACGAGCAGTACTTC

v_call: TRBV30
j_call: TRBJ1-1
clone_size: .
d_call: .
cdr3_aa: CAWKVSLNTEAFF
cdr3_nt: TGTGCCTGGAAGGTCAGCTTGAACACTGAAGCTTTCTTT

v_call: TRBV7-6
j_call: TRBJ1-5
clone_size: .
d_call: .
cdr3_aa: CASSLVRGSQPQHF
cdr3_nt: TGTGCCAGCAGCTTAGTCAGAGGTAGTCAGCCCCAGCATTTT

v_call: TRBV9
j_call: TRBJ2-5
clone_size: .
d_call: .
cdr3_aa: CASSVGQQETQYF
cdr3_nt: TGTGCCAGCAGCGTAGGACAGCAAGAGACCCAGTACTTC

v_call: TRBV4-1
j_call: TRBJ1-6
clone_size: .
d_call: TRBD1
cdr3_aa: CASSQTERDRGRSPLHF
cdr3_nt: TGCGCCAGCAGCCAAACCGAGCGGGACAGGGGGCGTTCACCCCTCCACTTT